The rows below give T cell receptor beta chains drawn from one sample of a study of cytomegalovirus exposure and HLA in healthy donors. Assay used: immunoSEQ multiplex PCR; TCRdb lists only in-frame clones, some missing. Its listing shows about 41,000 clones. Specimen: PBMCs. Receptor source: a man younger than 40 in good health and CMV-seronegative. The CDR3 runs from the conserved cysteine through the conserved F or W. A D gene is named only where the DNA matches it firmly.

CASSQEYHTSGNTIYF	TGTGCCAGCAGCCAAGAGTACCATACATCTGGAAACACCATATATTTT	TRBV14	TRBJ1-3	.
CASGRSQGGHTEAFF	TGTGCCAGCGGCCGATCGCAGGGAGGTCACACTGAAGCTTTCTTT	TRBV7-2	TRBJ1-1	.
CATSDRNTYEQYF	TGTGCCACCTCGGACAGGAATACCTACGAGCAGTACTTC	TRBV5-6	TRBJ2-7	TRBD1
CASSLLAGYEQYF	TGTGCCAGCAGCCTACTAGCGGGTTACGAGCAGTACTTC	TRBV13	TRBJ2-7	TRBD2
CASSQEGSSPLHF	TGCGCCAGCAGCCAAGAAGGGAGTTCACCCCTCCACTTT	TRBV4-3	TRBJ1-6	.
CASSTQGWDNSPLHF	TGTGCCAGCAGCACCCAGGGATGGGATAATTCACCCCTCCACTTT	TRBV7-8	TRBJ1-6	.
CASSMGTRSGGELFF	TGTGCCAGTAGTATGGGTACGAGGTCCGGGGGGGAGCTGTTTTTT	TRBV19	TRBJ2-2	.
CASSLVLLATYEQYF	TGTGCCAGCAGCTTAGTTTTACTAGCAACCTACGAGCAGTACTTC	TRBV7-2	TRBJ2-7	.
CASSPRTEETQYF	TGTGCCAGCTCACCACGGACAGAAGAGACCCAGTACTTC	TRBV18	TRBJ2-5	.
CASSLGQDNEQFF	TGTGCCAGCAGCTTGGGACAAGACAATGAGCAGTTCTTC	TRBV7-3	TRBJ2-1	.
CASSLEFGTGVTIYF	TGCGCCAGCAGCTTGGAGTTTGGGACAGGAGTTACCATATATTTT	TRBV5-1	TRBJ1-3	TRBD1
CASSADRAWGYTF	TGTGCCAGCAGTGCCGACAGGGCTTGGGGCTACACCTTC	TRBV6-1	TRBJ1-2	TRBD1
CASSYGGSGNNIYF	TGTGCCAGCAGTTACGGGGGCTCTGGAAACAACATATATTTT	TRBV6-5	TRBJ1-3	.
CAGSVGGHSNQPQHF	TGTGCCGGGAGTGTCGGTGGGCATAGCAATCAGCCCCAGCATTTT	TRBV30	TRBJ1-5	.
CASSLRTSLRSAGELFF	TGTGCCAGCAGCTTACGGACAAGCCTTCGTTCAGCCGGGGAGCTGTTTTTT	TRBV11-2	TRBJ2-2	.
CAWSPESMNTEAFF	TGTGCCTGGAGTCCTGAAAGCATGAACACTGAAGCTTTCTTT	TRBV30	TRBJ1-1	.
CASSTGQGSYGYTF	TGTGCCAGTAGTACCGGACAGGGGAGCTATGGCTACACCTTC	TRBV19	TRBJ1-2	TRBD1
CASGRGNYNSPLHF	TGTGCCAGCGGCCGAGGGAACTATAATTCACCCCTCCACTTT	TRBV7-9	TRBJ1-6	.
CASHRKGSYEQYF	TGTGCCAGCCACCGTAAGGGGTCCTACGAGCAGTACTTC	TRBV19	TRBJ2-7	.
CASSSGTEVSYSNQPQHF	TGTGCCAGCAGCTCCGGGACAGAAGTGAGTTATAGCAATCAGCCCCAGCATTTT	TRBV7-9	TRBJ1-5	TRBD1
CASRKLLGDGYTF	TGTGCCAGCAGGAAACTTTTGGGAGATGGCTACACCTTC	TRBV6-5	TRBJ1-2	.
CASGLVGDSRIAKNIQYF	TGTGCTAGTGGTTTGGTAGGGGACAGCAGAATAGCCAAAAACATTCAGTACTTC	TRBV12-5	TRBJ2-4	TRBD1
CASNWGGSLNSPLHF	TGTGCCAGCAATTGGGGAGGGTCGCTTAATTCACCCCTACACTTT	TRBV6-5	TRBJ1-6	.
CARSLMAGGQARDHEQYF	TGTGCCAGAAGCTTGATGGCCGGGGGACAGGCCCGGGATCACGAGCAGTACTTC	TRBV5-3	TRBJ2-7	TRBD1
CASQDREFYNEQFF	TGTGCCAGCCAGGACAGGGAGTTCTACAATGAGCAGTTCTTC	TRBV6-5	TRBJ2-1	TRBD1
CASSPGQGRVAEAFF	TGTGCCAGCTCACCGGGACAGGGGAGGGTTGCTGAAGCTTTCTTT	TRBV18	TRBJ1-1	TRBD1
CAISEGLGQYEQYF	TGTGCCATCAGTGAGGGTTTGGGACAGTACGAGCAGTACTTC	TRBV10-3	TRBJ2-7	TRBD1
CASSLAHPGEGYTF	TGTGCCAGCAGCTTAGCGCATCCCGGGGAAGGCTACACCTTC	TRBV7-9	TRBJ1-2	.
CASSQPGQGARETQYF	TGCGCCAGCAGCCAACCGGGACAGGGGGCTAGGGAGACCCAGTACTTC	TRBV4-1	TRBJ2-5	TRBD1
CAWIGGSGRYEQFF	TGTGCCTGGATCGGGGGTAGCGGGAGGTATGAGCAGTTCTTC	TRBV30	TRBJ2-1	TRBD2
CASSPGQGNQPQHF	TGTGCCAGCAGCCCAGGACAGGGCAATCAGCCCCAGCATTTT	TRBV7-8	TRBJ1-5	TRBD1
CASSLPGTGINEQYF	TGTGCCAGCAGCCTTCCCGGGACAGGGATCAACGAGCAGTACTTC	TRBV5-4	TRBJ2-7	TRBD1
CAWSVRGQMNLYSNQPQHF	TGTGCCTGGAGTGTACGTGGGCAGATGAATCTTTATAGCAATCAGCCCCAGCATTTT	TRBV30	TRBJ1-5	.
CASSQDPGDGYTF	TGTGCCAGCAGCCAAGATCCGGGGGATGGCTACACCTTC	TRBV4-2	TRBJ1-2	.
CASSLRRGSNQPQHF	TGTGCCAGCAGCTTGAGGAGGGGTAGCAATCAGCCCCAGCATTTT	TRBV7-8	TRBJ1-5	.
CASSPGLAANTGELFF	TGTGCCAGCAGCCCTGGACTAGCGGCGAACACCGGGGAGCTGTTTTTT	TRBV7-9	TRBJ2-2	TRBD2
CASTQGPYEQYF	TGTGCCAGCACCCAGGGGCCGTACGAGCAGTACTTC	TRBV2	TRBJ2-7	.
CASSRTGGYEQYF	TGTGCCAGTAGTCGGACAGGGGGGTACGAGCAGTACTTC	TRBV19	TRBJ2-7	TRBD1
CASSFSGQTSYNEQFF	TGTGCCAGCAGCTTCTCAGGACAAACCTCCTACAATGAGCAGTTCTTC	TRBV7-2	TRBJ2-1	.
CASSPQAKGGETQYF	TGTGCCAGCAGCCCCCAGGCGAAAGGGGGCGAGACCCAGTACTTC	TRBV7-2	TRBJ2-5	TRBD1
CASSLSGFAEAFF	TGTGCCAGCAGCTTGTCAGGGTTCGCTGAAGCTTTCTTT	TRBV5-4	TRBJ1-1	.
CAISEYGGTEAFF	TGTGCCATCAGTGAGTACGGGGGCACTGAAGCTTTCTTT	TRBV10-3	TRBJ1-1	.
CASGLETGWFEAFF	TGTGCTAGTGGTTTAGAGACAGGGTGGTTTGAAGCTTTCTTT	TRBV12-5	TRBJ1-1	TRBD1
CASSLYSAGFSHEQYF	TGTGCCAGCAGCTTGTATTCGGCGGGATTTTCCCACGAGCAGTACTTC	TRBV7-2	TRBJ2-7	.
CASSELSGDNNEQFF	TGTGCCAGCAGTGAACTTAGTGGGGACAACAATGAGCAGTTCTTC	TRBV25-1	TRBJ2-1	.